A single sample gave rise to the 23 T cell receptor beta chains below, sequenced in a study of response to subunit inactivated influenza vaccine. From the RT-PCR reads, TCRdb called clonotypes with MiXCR, one entry per CDR3 protein. The sample has about 580,000 distinct CDR3 sequences; roughly 15% are singletons. Here the sequenced sample was PBMCs from blood, taken approximately 13 days after vaccination. These receptor sequences come from a man in his forties or fifties who received an inactivated influenza vaccine.

This clonotype was counted a few times. J is TRBJ2-3 and V is TRBV7-2; 10 nucleotides align to TRBD2. CDR1 and CDR2 from the germline V gene are SGHTA and FQGNSA. The V segment lost 5 bases and the J segment 0 bases; nucleotides outside the gene matches: 5. The CDR3 contains 16 residues. CDR3 region: CASSTTSGSSTDTQYF. For the CDR3, the DNA is TGTGCCAGCAGCACGACTAGCGGGTCTAGCACAGATACGCAGTATTTT.

This clonotype was found a few times. The chain combines TRBV20-1 with TRBJ2-3; D may be TRBD1 (5 bases). The germline gives CDR1 DFQATT, CDR2 SNEGSKA (reference sequence). V shed 0 bases and J shed 3 bases, with 13 bases lying between them. The length of the CDR3 is 15 residues. The CDR3 here is CSARDPTGRTDTQYF. The CDR3 DNA is TGCAGTGCTAGAGATCCAACAGGAAGGACAGATACGCAGTATTTT.

CDR3 protein: CAIRSASDSYEQYF. The DNA of the CDR3 is TGTGCCATCAGGAGCGCTAGCGACTCCTACGAGCAGTACTTC. The rearrangement uses TRBV10-3 and TRBJ2-7, with D possibly TRBD2 on 6 matching bases. Germline CDR1 reads ENHRY; CDR2 reads SYGVKD. CDR3 size: 14 residues. The V end was cut by 6 bases, the J end by 0 bases, with 12 bases between.

The chain combines TRBV9 with TRBJ2-1; D is possibly TRBD2 (5 bases). V lost 0 bases and J lost 5, with 12 bases in between. In germline, CDR1 is SGDLS, CDR2 YYNGEE. This CDR3 comprises 15 residues. CDR3 sequence (DNA): TGTGCCAGCAGCGTAGACGGGAACATACACAATGAGCAGTTCTTC. This encodes CASSVDGNIHNEQFF.

CDR3 DNA: TGTGCCAGCAGCCCCGACAGAACTAATGAAAAACTGTTTTTT. Protein: CASSPDRTNEKLFF. The J gene is TRBJ1-4, the V gene TRBV7-2, with D possibly matching TRBD1 (5 bases). Germline V gene lookup returns CDR1 SGHTA and CDR2 FQGNSA. Trimming cost V 5 bases and J 1 base, with 8 bases left between them. The CDR3 loop spans 14 amino acids.

V and J are TRBV12-3 or TRBV12-4 and TRBJ2-5, with 16 bases fitting TRBD2. The V gene end was trimmed by 6 bases and the J gene end by 0 bases; junction bases not matched to a gene: 4. The CDR3 loop spans 17 amino acids. CDR3 nucleotides: TGTGCCAGCAGGGGGACTAGCGGGGGGGAGTACCAAGAGACCCAGTACTTC. The encoded protein is CASRGTSGGEYQETQYF.

This clonotype has at least ten counts. The CDR3 reads CSARGTSYEQYF. CDR3 coding DNA: TGCAGTGCTAGAGGGACCTCCTACGAGCAGTACTTC. This sequence joins TRBV20-1 and TRBJ2-7; no clear D gene. Trimming cost V 1 base and J 0 bases, with 4 bases left between them. The CDR3 sequence is 12 residues long. The germline V gene encodes CDR1 DFQATT and CDR2 SNEGSKA (reference sequence).

J is TRBJ2-1 and V is TRBV18; 15 bases match TRBD2. V was clipped by 4 bases and J by 4 bases; unmatched bases: 5. The length of the CDR3 is 17 residues. The germline V gene encodes CDR1 KGHSH and CDR2 LQKENI. The CDR3: CASSQGLAGGLYNEQFF. The CDR3 DNA follows: TGTGCCAGCTCACAGGGACTAGCGGGGGGCCTATACAATGAGCAGTTCTTC.

This clonotype was seen many times. The gene calls are TRBV20-1 and TRBJ2-2; 13 nucleotides align to TRBD2. The CDR3 sequence is 17 residues long. Germline V CDR1 and CDR2: DFQATT, SNEGSKA (reference sequence). V shed 2 bases and J 5 bases; nucleotides not matched to a gene: 8. The CDR3 spells CSARKGLAGSVTGELFF. The CDR3, as DNA: TGCAGTGCTAGAAAGGGACTAGCGGGGTCGGTGACCGGGGAGCTGTTTTTT.

This clonotype came up a few times. V is TRBV29-1 and J is TRBJ2-2; TRBD1 matches at 12 bases. CDR3 length: 15 residues. J gave up 4 bases and V 6 bases, and 6 bases lay outside the gene matches. The V gene's germline CDR1 is SQVTM and CDR2 ANQGSEA. The CDR3 nucleotides read TGCAGCGTGGAGGGACAGGGGGCTGGCACCGGGGAGCTGTTTTTT. This translates into CSVEGQGAGTGELFF.

A few counts support this clonotype. This chain links TRBV29-1 with TRBJ2-5; TRBD1 aligns across 7 bases. The V gene end was trimmed by 4 bases and the J gene end by 1 base; junction bases not matched to a gene: 6. This CDR3 region has 14 residues. Germline CDR1 and CDR2: SQVTM and ANQGSEA. CDR3 sequence (DNA): TGCAGCGTTGGGGACAGAGAAACCCAAGAGACCCAGTACTTC. It translates to CSVGDRETQETQYF.

This clonotype turned up a few times. The chain uses TRBV20-1 and TRBJ1-1, with no clear D. Germline loops: CDR1 DFQATT, CDR2 SNEGSKA (reference sequence). The CDR3 is made up of 12 amino acids. With 3 bases removed from V and 4 bases from J, the gap between germline ends came to 9 bases. CDR3 nucleotides: TGCAGTGCTAGTCCCCCGGGCACTGAAGCTTTCTTT. Translating it yields CSASPPGTEAFF.

The sample holds many counts of this clonotype. The chain is built from TRBV7-8 and TRBJ1-4; D unresolved. The CDR3 runs 14 residues. The germline gives CDR1 SGHVS, CDR2 FQNEAQ. Trimming left V 5 bases short and J 3 bases short, with 10 bases between. The CDR3 nucleotides read TGTGCCAGCAGCAATGGATTATCTAATGAAAAACTGTTTTTT. Translating gives CASSNGLSNEKLFF.

This clonotype was observed at least ten times. The J gene is TRBJ2-1, the V gene TRBV15; 14 nucleotides line up with TRBD2. The CDR3 has 16 amino acids. CDR1 LNHNV and CDR2 YYDKDF come from the germline V gene (reference sequence). V lost 3 bases to trimming and J lost 6 bases; unmatched junction nucleotides: 4. The CDR3 sequence is CATSRTSGRVANEQFF. The CDR3 DNA reads as TGTGCCACCAGCAGGACTAGCGGGAGGGTGGCCAATGAGCAGTTCTTC. Filled out from reference TRBV15 and TRBJ2-1, the complete variable domain reads DAMVIQNPRYQVTQFGKPVTLSCSQTLNHNVMYWYQQKSSQAPKLLFHYYDKDFNNEADTPDNFQSRRPNTSFCFLDIRSPGLGDTAMYLCATSRTSGRVANEQFFGPGTRLTVL.

This clonotype was observed a handful of times. This chain uses TRBV12-3 or TRBV12-4 with TRBJ1-3; D gene unclear. The CDR3 has 15 amino acids. The V end was cut by 5 bases, the J end by 0 bases, with 11 bases between. The DNA for the CDR3 is TGTGCCAGCAGTACCCTGATCAACTCTGGAAACACCATATATTTT. It codes for CASSTLINSGNTIYF.

The chain couples TRBV29-1 to TRBJ1-5, with a weak D call TRBD1 (5 bases). V gave up 5 bases and J gave up 6 bases, with 20 bases separating them. Germline V lookup: CDR1 SQVTM, CDR2 ANQGSEA. The CDR3 sequence is 15 residues long. DNA of the CDR3: TGCAGCGTTTCCACCGGGACCCAGGGCAGTCAGCCCCAGCATTTT. Translation gives CSVSTGTQGSQPQHF. Looking up the rest from reference TRBV29-1 and TRBJ1-5 gives the full variable domain: SAVISQKPSRDICQRGTSLTIQCQVDSQVTMMFWYRQQPGQSLTLIATANQGSEATYESGFVIDKFPISRPNLTFSTLTVSNMSPEDSSIYLCSVSTGTQGSQPQHFGDGTRLSIL.

The sample holds a few counts of this clonotype. The rearrangement uses TRBV7-2 and TRBJ2-2; D is uncertain. This CDR3 has 13 residues. V was pared by 0 bases and J by 7 bases, with 6 bases between. Per germline, CDR1 SGHTA and CDR2 FQGNSA. The CDR3 loop reads CASSLARSGELFF. In nucleotides, the CDR3 is TGTGCCAGCAGCTTAGCGAGGAGCGGGGAGCTGTTTTTT.

This sequence joins TRBV19 and TRBJ1-5; unclear D gene. Germline values: CDR1 LNHDA, CDR2 SQIVND (reference sequence). Deletions cut 5 bases from V and 0 bases from J, with 11 bases between. The CDR3 contains 15 residues. As DNA, the CDR3 is TGTGCCAGTAGTCGCGAGGATTATAGCAATCAGCCCCAGCATTTT. Translated: CASSREDYSNQPQHF.

This clonotype came up a few times. This chain uses TRBV7-2 with TRBJ1-5; TRBD1 agrees at 12 bases. The J segment lost 0 bases and the V segment lost 5 bases, leaving 5 bases of the junction unmatched. There are 17 residues in the CDR3. Per the germline V gene, CDR1 is SGHTA and CDR2 is FQGNSA. CDR3 loop: CASSRGTGGFSNQPQHF. CDR3 sequence (DNA): TGTGCCAGCAGCCGCGGGACAGGGGGCTTTAGCAATCAGCCCCAGCATTTT.

J is TRBJ1-1 and V is TRBV6-1, with D hard to call. This CDR3 contains 16 residues. Germline loops: CDR1 MNHNS, CDR2 SASEGT. The ends were cut back, 2 bases at V and 7 bases at J, with 20 bases in the middle. CDR3 coding DNA: TGTGCCAGCAGTGAAACGGCGGCACTGGGTCATAGTGAAGCTTTCTTT. Its translation: CASSETAALGHSEAFF.

The chain has TRBV12-3 or TRBV12-4 and TRBJ2-2, with D possibly TRBD1 on 6 matching bases. The CDR3 covers 15 residues. V lost 5 bases to trimming and J lost 5 bases, with 15 bases between them. The CDR3 spells CASSRVRGGTGELFF. CDR3 sequence (DNA): TGTGCCAGCAGTCGCGTCAGGGGTGGTACCGGGGAGCTGTTTTTT.

This chain links TRBV12-3 or TRBV12-4 with TRBJ2-1; 8 bases agree with TRBD1. V lost 6 bases to trimming and J lost 7 bases; unmatched junction nucleotides: 5. The CDR3 length is 13 residues. CDR3: CASRYTGGNEQFF. The CDR3 DNA follows: TGTGCCAGCAGATACACAGGGGGGAATGAGCAGTTCTTC.

As DNA, the CDR3 is TGTGCCAGCAGCTTATCGCTGGGGGCAGGAGATAAGACCCAGTACTTC. Its protein is CASSLSLGAGDKTQYF. The chain carries TRBV7-2 and TRBJ2-5, with D maybe TRBD1 (6 bases). CDR1 is SGHTA and CDR2 is FQGNSA in the germline V gene. Between the trimmed V and J ends, which lost 2 bases and 6 bases, there was a span of 19 bases. CDR3 length: 16 amino acids.